This T cell receptor beta chain was sequenced in a study of T-cell reconstitution after alpha-beta-depleted transplantation in children. The V end was cut by 2 bases, the J end by 0 bases, with 11 bases between. The germline V gene encodes CDR1 MGHRA and CDR2 YSYEKL. This CDR3 contains 15 residues. TCRbeta library preparation incorporated unique molecular identifiers. One entry per CDR3 protein results from TCRdb running MiXCR on the PCR reads. Of about 500,000 distinct CDR3 sequences detected, 30% to 35% appear once; the ten largest clones hold approximately 2.3%. Here the sequenced sample was PBMCs from the stem cell graft donor, taken from the stem cell graft. The sequence was obtained from a human donor who donated a stem cell graft to a child with aplastic anemia. The chain has TRBV4-1 and TRBJ2-7; D possibly corresponds to TRBD2 (5 bases). The CDR3 DNA reads as TGCGCCAGCAGCCAAACTGAGCGGTCCTCCTACGAGCAGTACTTC. It encodes CASSQTERSSYEQYF.